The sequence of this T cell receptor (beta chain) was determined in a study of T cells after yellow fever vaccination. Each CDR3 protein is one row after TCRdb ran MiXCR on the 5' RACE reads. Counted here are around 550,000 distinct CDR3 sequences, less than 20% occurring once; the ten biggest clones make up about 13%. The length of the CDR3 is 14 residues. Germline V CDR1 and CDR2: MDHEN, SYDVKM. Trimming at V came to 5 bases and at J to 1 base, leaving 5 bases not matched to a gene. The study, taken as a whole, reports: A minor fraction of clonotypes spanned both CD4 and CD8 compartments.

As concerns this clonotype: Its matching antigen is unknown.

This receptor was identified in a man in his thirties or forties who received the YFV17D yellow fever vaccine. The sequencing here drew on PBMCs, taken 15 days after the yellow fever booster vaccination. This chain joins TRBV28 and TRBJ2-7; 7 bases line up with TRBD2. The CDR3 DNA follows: TGTGCCAGCAGTGTGGGACTACCTTCCTACGAGCAGTACTTC. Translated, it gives CASSVGLPSYEQYF.